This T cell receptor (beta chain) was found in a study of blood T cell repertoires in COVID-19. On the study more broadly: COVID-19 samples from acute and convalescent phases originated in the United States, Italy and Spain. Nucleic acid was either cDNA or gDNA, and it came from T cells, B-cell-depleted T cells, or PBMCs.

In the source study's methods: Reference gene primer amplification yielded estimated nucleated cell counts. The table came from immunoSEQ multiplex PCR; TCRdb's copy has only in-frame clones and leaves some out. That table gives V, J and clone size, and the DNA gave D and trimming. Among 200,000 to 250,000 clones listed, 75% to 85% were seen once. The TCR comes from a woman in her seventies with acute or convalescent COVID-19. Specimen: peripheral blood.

DNA of the CDR3: TGTGCCAGTAGTCCTCAGGTGAACACTGAAGCTTTCTTT. Protein: CASSPQVNTEAFF. The rearrangement joins TRBV19 to TRBJ1-1; no clear D gene. The CDR3 runs 13 residues. Germline CDR1 reads LNHDA; CDR2 reads SQIVND (reference sequence). Trimming took off 5 bases at V and 0 bases at J, with 7 bases between the two ends.